A selection of T cell receptor beta chains follows, all from one sample in a study of cytomegalovirus exposure and HLA in healthy donors. The table came from immunoSEQ multiplex PCR; TCRdb's copy has only in-frame clones and leaves some out. The top ten hold approximately 1.4% of the sample, which has approximately 160,000 clones, roughly four fifths seen once. Sequenced material: PBMCs. These receptors all stem from a man aged 18 to 29 in good health and CMV-seronegative. CDR3s include the opening cysteine and the closing phenylalanine or tryptophan. Fields, in order: V gene, D gene, J gene, clone size, CDR3 DNA, CDR3 protein. The D gene is left open where the match is weak. The size of a clone is reported for some rows only, either as once, few or many, or as a class for expanded clones.

v_gene: TRBV6-5
d_gene: .
j_gene: TRBJ2-1
abundance: once
CDR3nt: TGTGCCAGCAGTTCACAGGGAGCGGTCTACAATGAGCAGTTCTTC
CDR3aa: CASSSQGAVYNEQFF

v_gene: TRBV19
d_gene: TRBD1
j_gene: TRBJ2-5
abundance: .
CDR3nt: TGTGCCAGTAGTATAGGGGGGACAGGCCTTCAAGAGACCCAGTACTTC
CDR3aa: CASSIGGTGLQETQYF

v_gene: TRBV29-1
d_gene: .
j_gene: TRBJ2-5
abundance: .
CDR3nt: TGCAGCTTCTCCGGGACGTTGGGAGGGACCCAGTACTTC
CDR3aa: CSFSGTLGGTQYF

v_gene: TRBV10-3
d_gene: TRBD2
j_gene: TRBJ2-1
abundance: few
CDR3nt: TGTGCCATCCGGCTAGCGGGGGGCAATGAGCAGTTCTTC
CDR3aa: CAIRLAGGNEQFF

v_gene: TRBV5-1
d_gene: TRBD1
j_gene: TRBJ2-7
abundance: .
CDR3nt: TGCGCCAGCAGCTTACAGGGGATTACCTACGAGCAGTACTTC
CDR3aa: CASSLQGITYEQYF

v_gene: TRBV2
d_gene: .
j_gene: TRBJ2-2
abundance: .
CDR3nt: TGTGCCAGCAGGGCCGGACAGGGGGAGCTGTTTTTT
CDR3aa: CASRAGQGELFF

v_gene: TRBV7-9
d_gene: TRBD2
j_gene: TRBJ2-1
abundance: few
CDR3nt: TGTTCCAGCAGCGCCGAGACTAGCGGTCAGTTCTTC
CDR3aa: CSSSAETSGQFF

v_gene: TRBV6-5
d_gene: .
j_gene: TRBJ1-1
abundance: .
CDR3nt: TGTGCCAGCAGTTACGGGGCCCCCAACACTGAAGCTTTCTTT
CDR3aa: CASSYGAPNTEAFF

v_gene: TRBV11-2
d_gene: TRBD1
j_gene: TRBJ1-2
abundance: .
CDR3nt: TGTGCCAGCAGCCCCGGGACAGGAGGATATGGCTACACCTTC
CDR3aa: CASSPGTGGYGYTF

v_gene: TRBV7-8
d_gene: .
j_gene: TRBJ2-4
abundance: .
CDR3nt: TGTGCCAGCAGCTTAGGGACAAGGGAAAACATTCAGTACTTC
CDR3aa: CASSLGTRENIQYF

v_gene: TRBV19
d_gene: TRBD2
j_gene: TRBJ2-7
abundance: .
CDR3nt: TGTGCCAGTAGTACTACTGTGGCGGGAGGCCCCTACGAGCAGTACTTC
CDR3aa: CASSTTVAGGPYEQYF

v_gene: TRBV5-1
d_gene: .
j_gene: TRBJ2-1
abundance: .
CDR3nt: TGCGCCAGCAGCTTGCAGGGCTTCAGCAATGAGCAGTTCTTC
CDR3aa: CASSLQGFSNEQFF

v_gene: TRBV7-8
d_gene: TRBD2
j_gene: TRBJ2-7
abundance: .
CDR3nt: TGTGCCAGCAGCTTATCGACTAGCGGGAGGCCCTACGAGCAGTACTTC
CDR3aa: CASSLSTSGRPYEQYF

v_gene: TRBV5-4
d_gene: .
j_gene: TRBJ2-6
abundance: .
CDR3nt: TGCGCCAGCAGCCAAGAACAGGGAACTGGGGCCAACGTCCTGACTTTC
CDR3aa: CASSQEQGTGANVLTF

v_gene: TRBV28
d_gene: .
j_gene: TRBJ1-2
abundance: .
CDR3nt: TGTGCCAGCAGTTTTGCCTTTAAGGGGAACTATGGCTACACCTTC
CDR3aa: CASSFAFKGNYGYTF

v_gene: TRBV6-1
d_gene: TRBD2
j_gene: TRBJ2-7
abundance: .
CDR3nt: TGTGCCAGCAGTGAAGCATCTAGCGGGAGCTACGAGCAGTACTTC
CDR3aa: CASSEASSGSYEQYF

v_gene: TRBV25-1
d_gene: .
j_gene: TRBJ1-6
abundance: .
CDR3nt: TGTGCCAGCAGTGAATATAGGAGGGTTTCACCCCTCCACTTT
CDR3aa: CASSEYRRVSPLHF

v_gene: TRBV5-1
d_gene: TRBD2
j_gene: TRBJ2-5
abundance: .
CDR3nt: TGCGCCAGCCACTCAGCGGGAGCGACGGGGGAGACCCAGTACTTC
CDR3aa: CASHSAGATGETQYF

v_gene: TRBV4-3
d_gene: .
j_gene: TRBJ2-1
abundance: .
CDR3nt: TGCGCCAGCAGCCAAGCAGGGGCGTCCTACAATGAGCAGTTCTTC
CDR3aa: CASSQAGASYNEQFF

v_gene: TRBV6-6
d_gene: .
j_gene: TRBJ1-5
abundance: .
CDR3nt: TGTGCCAGCATTTCACAGGGTGTAAGCAATCAGCCCCAGCATTTT
CDR3aa: CASISQGVSNQPQHF

v_gene: TRBV5-1
d_gene: TRBD1
j_gene: TRBJ1-3
abundance: .
CDR3nt: TGCGCCAGCAGCTGGGCTCCACAGGGGTTCTCTGGAAACACCATATATTTT
CDR3aa: CASSWAPQGFSGNTIYF

v_gene: TRBV30
d_gene: .
j_gene: TRBJ2-7
abundance: .
CDR3nt: TGTGCCTGGAACCGGGACTCGCATGCTGGCGAGCAGTACTTC
CDR3aa: CAWNRDSHAGEQYF

v_gene: TRBV7-9
d_gene: .
j_gene: TRBJ2-3
abundance: .
CDR3nt: TGTGCCAGCAGCCCCGGGGTTAGGGGGGGCCCAGATACGCAGTATTTT
CDR3aa: CASSPGVRGGPDTQYF

v_gene: TRBV4-3
d_gene: .
j_gene: TRBJ1-3
abundance: few
CDR3nt: TGCGCCAGCAGCCAAGCTGCGTGGGGAGAGGGAAACACCATATATTTT
CDR3aa: CASSQAAWGEGNTIYF

v_gene: TRBV21-1
d_gene: .
j_gene: TRBJ2-1
abundance: .
CDR3nt: TGTGCCAGCAGACGACTAGCGGGAGGCTCCTACAATGAGCAGTTCTTC
CDR3aa: CASRRLAGGSYNEQFF

v_gene: TRBV9
d_gene: TRBD2
j_gene: TRBJ2-5
abundance: once
CDR3nt: TGTGCCAGCAGCCTAGCGGGAGGGAACCAAGAGACCCAGTACTTC
CDR3aa: CASSLAGGNQETQYF